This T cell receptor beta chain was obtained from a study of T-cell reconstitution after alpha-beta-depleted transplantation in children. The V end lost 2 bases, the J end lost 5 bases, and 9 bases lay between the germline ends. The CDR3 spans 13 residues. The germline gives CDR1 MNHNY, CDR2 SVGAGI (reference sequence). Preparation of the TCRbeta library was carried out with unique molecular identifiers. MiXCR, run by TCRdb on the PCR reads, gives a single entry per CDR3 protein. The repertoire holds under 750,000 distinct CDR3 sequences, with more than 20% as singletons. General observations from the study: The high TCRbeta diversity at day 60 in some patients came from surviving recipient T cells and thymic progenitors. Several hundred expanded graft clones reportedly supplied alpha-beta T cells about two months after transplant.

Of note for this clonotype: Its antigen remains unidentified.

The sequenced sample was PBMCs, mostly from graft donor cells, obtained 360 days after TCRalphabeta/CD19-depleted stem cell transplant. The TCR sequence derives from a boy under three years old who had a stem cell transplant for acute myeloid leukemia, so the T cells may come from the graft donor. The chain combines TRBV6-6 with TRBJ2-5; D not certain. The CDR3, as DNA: TGTGCCAGCAGTTACCAGGAATGGGAGACCCAGTACTTC. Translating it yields CASSYQEWETQYF.